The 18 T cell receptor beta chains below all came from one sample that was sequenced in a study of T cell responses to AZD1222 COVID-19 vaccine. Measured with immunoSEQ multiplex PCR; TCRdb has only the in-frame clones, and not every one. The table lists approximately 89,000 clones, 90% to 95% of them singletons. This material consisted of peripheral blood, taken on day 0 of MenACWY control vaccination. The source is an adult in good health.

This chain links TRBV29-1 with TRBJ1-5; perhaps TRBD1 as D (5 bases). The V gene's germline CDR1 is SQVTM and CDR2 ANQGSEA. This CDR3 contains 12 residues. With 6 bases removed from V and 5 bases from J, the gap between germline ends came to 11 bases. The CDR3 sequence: CSVGDRYQPQHF. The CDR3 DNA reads TGCAGCGTAGGGGACCGCTATCAGCCCCAGCATTTT.

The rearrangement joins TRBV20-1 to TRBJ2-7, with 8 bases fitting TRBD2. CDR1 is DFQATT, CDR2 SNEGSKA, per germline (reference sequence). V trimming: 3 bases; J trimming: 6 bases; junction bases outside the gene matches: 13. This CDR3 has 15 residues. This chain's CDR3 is CSASLGSGRAGEQYF. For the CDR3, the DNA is TGCAGTGCTAGTCTGGGCAGCGGGAGAGCGGGCGAGCAGTACTTC.

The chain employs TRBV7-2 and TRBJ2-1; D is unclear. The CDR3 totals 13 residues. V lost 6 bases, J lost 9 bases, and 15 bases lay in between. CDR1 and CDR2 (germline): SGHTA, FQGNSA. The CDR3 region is CASRRFKDGEQFF. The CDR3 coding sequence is TGTGCCAGCAGACGTTTTAAGGACGGTGAGCAGTTCTTC.

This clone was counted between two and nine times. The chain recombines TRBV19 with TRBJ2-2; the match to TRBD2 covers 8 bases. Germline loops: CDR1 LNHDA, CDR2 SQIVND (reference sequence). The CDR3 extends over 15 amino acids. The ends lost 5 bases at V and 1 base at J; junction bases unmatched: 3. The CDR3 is CASSPAGVNTGELFF. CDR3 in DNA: TGTGCCAGTAGTCCAGCGGGGGTGAACACCGGGGAGCTGTTTTTT.

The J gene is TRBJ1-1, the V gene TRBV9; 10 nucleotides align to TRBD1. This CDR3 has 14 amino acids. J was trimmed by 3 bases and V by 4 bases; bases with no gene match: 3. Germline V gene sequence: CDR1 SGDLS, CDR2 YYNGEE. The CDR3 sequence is CASSLGTGDTEAFF. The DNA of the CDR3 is TGTGCCAGCAGCTTGGGGACAGGGGACACTGAAGCTTTCTTT. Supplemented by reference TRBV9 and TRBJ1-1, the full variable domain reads DSGVTQTPKHLITATGQRVTLRCSPRSGDLSVYWYQQSLDQGLQFLIQYYNGEERAKGNILERFSAQQFPDLHSELNLSSLELGDSALYFCASSLGTGDTEAFFGQGTRLTVV.

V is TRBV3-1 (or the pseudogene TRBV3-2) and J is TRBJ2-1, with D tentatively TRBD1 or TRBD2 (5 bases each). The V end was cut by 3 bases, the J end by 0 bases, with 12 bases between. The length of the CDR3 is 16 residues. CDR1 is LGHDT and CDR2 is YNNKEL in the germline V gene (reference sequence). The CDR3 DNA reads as TGTGCCAGCAGCCAGACGGGGCCAAGCTCCTACAATGAGCAGTTCTTC. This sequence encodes CASSQTGPSSYNEQFF.

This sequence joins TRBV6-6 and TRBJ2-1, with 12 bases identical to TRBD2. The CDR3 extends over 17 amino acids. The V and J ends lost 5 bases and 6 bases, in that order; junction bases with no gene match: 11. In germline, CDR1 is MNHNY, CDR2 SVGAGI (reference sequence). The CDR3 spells CASSPLTRLAGVNEQFF. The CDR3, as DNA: TGTGCCAGCAGTCCGCTCACCAGACTAGCGGGGGTCAATGAGCAGTTCTTC.

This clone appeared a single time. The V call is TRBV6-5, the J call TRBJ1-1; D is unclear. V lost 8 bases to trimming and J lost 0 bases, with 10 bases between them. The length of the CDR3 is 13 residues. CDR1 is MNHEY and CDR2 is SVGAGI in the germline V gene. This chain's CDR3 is CASGLLMNTEAFF. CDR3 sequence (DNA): TGTGCCAGCGGTCTGCTAATGAACACTGAAGCTTTCTTT.

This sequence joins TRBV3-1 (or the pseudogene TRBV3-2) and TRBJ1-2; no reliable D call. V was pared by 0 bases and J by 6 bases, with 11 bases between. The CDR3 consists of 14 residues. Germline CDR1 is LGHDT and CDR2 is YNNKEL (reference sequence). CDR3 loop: CASSQELHSHGYTF. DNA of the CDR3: TGTGCCAGCAGCCAAGAGCTCCATTCTCATGGCTACACCTTC.

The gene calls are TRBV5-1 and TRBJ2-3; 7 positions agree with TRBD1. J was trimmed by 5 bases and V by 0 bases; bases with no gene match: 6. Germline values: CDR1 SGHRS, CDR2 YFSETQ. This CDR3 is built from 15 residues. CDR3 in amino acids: CASSLDGTAGDTQYF. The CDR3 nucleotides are TGCGCCAGCAGCTTGGATGGGACAGCAGGAGATACGCAGTATTTT.

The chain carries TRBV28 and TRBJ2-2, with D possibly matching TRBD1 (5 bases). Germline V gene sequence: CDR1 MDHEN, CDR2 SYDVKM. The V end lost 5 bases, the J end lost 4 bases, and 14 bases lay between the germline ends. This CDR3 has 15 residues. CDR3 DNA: TGTGCCAGCAGTCTTCCAAGGGGTAGCACCGGGGAGCTGTTTTTT. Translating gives CASSLPRGSTGELFF.

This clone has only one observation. CDR3 in amino acids: CASSPMTGQVYGYTF. CDR3 bases: TGTGCCAGCAGTCCGATGACAGGACAGGTTTATGGCTACACCTTC. The J gene is TRBJ1-2, the V gene TRBV27, with 7 bases that match TRBD1. V dropped 5 bases and J dropped 5; count of bases not matched to a gene: 11. Germline V gene sequence: CDR1 MNHEY, CDR2 SMNVEV (reference sequence). The CDR3 totals 15 residues.

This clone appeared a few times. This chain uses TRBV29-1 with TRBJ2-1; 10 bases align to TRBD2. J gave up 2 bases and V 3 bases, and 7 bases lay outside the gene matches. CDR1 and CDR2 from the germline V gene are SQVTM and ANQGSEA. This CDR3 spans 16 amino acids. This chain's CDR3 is CSVDPTAGGPYNEQFF. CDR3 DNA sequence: TGCAGCGTTGATCCTACAGCGGGAGGGCCCTACAATGAGCAGTTCTTC.

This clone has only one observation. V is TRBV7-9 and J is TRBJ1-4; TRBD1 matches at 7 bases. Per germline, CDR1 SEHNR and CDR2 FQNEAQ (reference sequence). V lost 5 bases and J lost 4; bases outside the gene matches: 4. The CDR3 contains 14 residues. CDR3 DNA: TGTGCCAGCAGCCTTGGACAGGTTAATGAAAAACTGTTTTTT. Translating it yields CASSLGQVNEKLFF. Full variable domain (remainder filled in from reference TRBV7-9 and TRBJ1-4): DTGVSQNPRHKITKRGQNVTFRCDPISEHNRLYWYRQTLGQGPEFLTYFQNEAQLEKSRLLSDRFSAERPKGSFSTLEIQRTEQGDSAMYLCASSLGQVNEKLFFGSGTQLSVL.

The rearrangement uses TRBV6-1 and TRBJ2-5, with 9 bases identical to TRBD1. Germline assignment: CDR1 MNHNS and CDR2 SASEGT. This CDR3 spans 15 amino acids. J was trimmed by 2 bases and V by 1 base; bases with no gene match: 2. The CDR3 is CASSEGDREQETQYF. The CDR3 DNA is TGTGCCAGCAGTGAAGGGGACAGGGAACAAGAGACCCAGTACTTC.

CDR3 in DNA: TGTGCCAGCCGAGACGCCGGGGGCGAATACGAGCAGTACTTC. Amino acids: CASRDAGGEYEQYF. This chain joins TRBV19 and TRBJ2-7; TRBD1 or TRBD2 may be the D gene (6 bases each). Trimming stripped 9 bases from V and 4 bases from J, with 19 bases between. This CDR3 has 14 residues. The germline gives CDR1 LNHDA, CDR2 SQIVND (reference sequence).

DNA of the CDR3: TGTGCCAGCAGCTTAAGCCCTAGCGGCACAGATACGCAGTATTTT. Encoded protein: CASSLSPSGTDTQYF. This chain uses TRBV7-3 with TRBJ2-3; tentative D call: TRBD2 (6 bases). Germline V gene data show CDR1 as SGHTA and CDR2 as FQGTGA. V gave up 1 base and J gave up 1 base, with 9 bases separating them. This CDR3 is 15 amino acids long.

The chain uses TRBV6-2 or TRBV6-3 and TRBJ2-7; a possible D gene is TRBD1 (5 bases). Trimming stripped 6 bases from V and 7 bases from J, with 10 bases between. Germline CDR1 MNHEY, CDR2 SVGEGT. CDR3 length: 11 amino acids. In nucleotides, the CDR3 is TGTGCCAGCAGCTTGGGGCGGGAGCAGTACTTC. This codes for CASSLGREQYF.